This entry lists 14 T cell receptor beta chains sequenced from one sample in a study of Graves' ophthalmopathy and Graves' hyperthyroidism. From RNA, the CDR3 regions of TCR beta chains were amplified and sequenced. First-round RT-PCR relied on HTBI primers, and a second-round multiplex PCR came next. MiXCR, run by TCRdb on the multiplex PCR reads, gives a single entry per CDR3 protein. The table has about 740,000 distinct CDR3 sequences, approximately 40% seen once; the top ten hold approximately 43%. Sequencing was performed on peripheral blood. The receptors were sampled from an adult man with Graves' ophthalmopathy.

The chain uses TRBV7-2 and TRBJ2-7; possible D gene TRBD1, 6 bases. The CDR3 totals 14 residues. V lost 2 bases and J 5 bases, leaving 13 bases between the germline ends. From germline, CDR1 is SGHTA and CDR2 FQGNSA. The CDR3 DNA reads TGTGCCAGCAGCTTAAATCTACCAGGGGACGAGCAGTACTTC. It translates to CASSLNLPGDEQYF.

The V gene is TRBV2, the J gene TRBJ2-7, with D perhaps TRBD1 (6 bases). This CDR3 spans 15 amino acids. CDR1 is SNHLY, CDR2 FYNNEI, per germline. V shed 6 bases and J shed 0 bases, with 15 bases lying between them. Here the CDR3 reads CASSTTGLSSYEQYF. The CDR3 DNA is TGTGCCAGCAGCACCACAGGGTTAAGCTCCTACGAGCAGTACTTC.

This clonotype was seen many times. The gene calls are TRBV12-3 or TRBV12-4 and TRBJ1-2; D is undetermined. The CDR3 sequence is 17 residues long. Trimming took off 2 bases at V and 7 bases at J, with 23 bases between the two ends. CDR3 DNA sequence: TGTGCCAGCAGTTTATACCCCTCATCCTTGACCGGGCCTGGCTACACCTTC. Protein sequence: CASSLYPSSLTGPGYTF.

This clonotype was detected only a few times. The chain is built from TRBV19 and TRBJ2-7, with 9 nucleotides matching TRBD2. This CDR3 region has 15 residues. Trimming cost V 3 bases and J 3 bases; bases outside gene matches: 6. Per germline, CDR1 LNHDA and CDR2 SQIVND (reference sequence). For the CDR3, the DNA is TGTGCCAGTAGTATCGGCCTAGCGGGACACTACGAGCAGTACTTC. This encodes CASSIGLAGHYEQYF.

About this clonotype: A read error may explain this, as a much larger clone is one base away. This chain connects TRBV14 to TRBJ1-1; D perhaps matches TRBD1 (6 bases). CDR1 and CDR2 from the germline V gene are SGHDN and FVKESK. This CDR3 spans 13 amino acids. With 4 bases removed from V and 10 bases from J, the gap between germline ends came to 16 bases. CDR3 region: CASSPPRVGGAFF. Here the CDR3 DNA reads TGTGCCAGCAGCCCCCCTCGCGTAGGGGGAGCTTTCTTT.

The sample holds one count of this clonotype. The CDR3 end shows no conserved phenylalanine or tryptophan, and so a read error is likely. J is TRBJ1-5 and V is TRBV10-3; 10 bases fit TRBD1. V lost 10 bases to trimming and J lost 3 bases; unmatched junction nucleotides: 9. The length of the CDR3 is 15 residues. CDR1 ENHRY and CDR2 SYGVKD come from the germline V gene. Here the CDR3 DNA reads TGTGCCAGCAGGCCTGGGACAGGGGTCAATCAGCCCCAGCATCTT. Translated: CASRPGTGVNQPQHL.

This chain connects TRBV24-1 to TRBJ1-1; the D gene is possibly TRBD1 (5 bases). The CDR3 totals 13 residues. V was shortened by 11 bases and J by 3 bases, with 15 bases between the two germline ends. In germline, CDR1 is KGHDR, CDR2 SFDVKD. CDR3 loop: CASGKSGDTEAFF. The CDR3 coding sequence is TGTGCCAGCGGCAAGTCGGGGGACACTGAAGCTTTCTTT.

This clonotype appeared a few times. J is TRBJ2-5 and V is TRBV20-1, with 9 bases that match TRBD1. The CDR3 extends over 15 amino acids. V trimming: 3 bases; J trimming: 5 bases; junction bases outside the gene matches: 10. The germline V gene has CDR1 DFQATT and CDR2 SNEGSKA (reference sequence). The CDR3 here is CSASEYRGRGETQYF. Written as DNA, the CDR3 is TGCAGTGCTAGTGAATACAGGGGGCGCGGGGAGACCCAGTACTTC.

CDR3 amino acids: CSATGEGNQETQYF. CDR3 nucleotide sequence: TGCAGTGCTACCGGCGAGGGGAACCAAGAGACCCAGTACTTC. The rearrangement joins TRBV20-1 to TRBJ2-5; either TRBD1 or TRBD2 may fit D (5 bases each). The V and J ends lost 4 bases and 0 bases respectively, with 12 bases between them. The germline V gene encodes CDR1 DFQATT and CDR2 SNEGSKA (reference sequence). The CDR3 is made up of 14 amino acids.

The chain carries TRBV7-7 and TRBJ2-2, with D perhaps matching TRBD1 (5 bases). The germline gives CDR1 SSHAT, CDR2 FNYEAQ (reference sequence). V dropped 1 base and J dropped 7 bases, with 13 bases sitting between them. CDR3 length: 15 amino acids. CDR3 loop: CASSLGAGYSGELFF. The CDR3 bases are TGTGCCAGCAGCTTAGGAGCAGGGTACAGCGGGGAGCTGTTTTTT.

This clonotype was picked up many times. V usage is TRBV10-2 and J usage is TRBJ2-6; no reliable D call. V was clipped by 7 bases and J by 3 bases, with 7 bases between them. CDR3 size: 13 residues. Germline V lookup: CDR1 WSHSY, CDR2 SAAADI. CDR3 in DNA: TGCGCCAGCACTAGGGATGGGGCCAACGTCCTGACTTTC. Its protein product is CASTRDGANVLTF.

The chain is built from TRBV7-3 and TRBJ2-5; tentative D call: TRBD2 (5 bases). Germline V lookup: CDR1 SGHTA, CDR2 FQGTGA. CDR3 length: 15 amino acids. V lost 5 bases, J lost 3 bases, and 16 bases lay in between. CDR3 sequence: CASSLTVAAEETQYF. The CDR3 DNA follows: TGTGCCAGCAGCCTCACCGTGGCAGCGGAAGAGACCCAGTACTTC.

The CDR3 DNA sequence: TGCAGTGCTAGACAGGGGTTCAGAGCTTTCTTT. Translation gives CSARQGFRAFF. J is TRBJ1-1 and V is TRBV20-1; possibly TRBD1 for D (6 bases). The CDR3 is made up of 11 amino acids. In germline, CDR1 is DFQATT, CDR2 SNEGSKA (reference sequence). Trimming shortened V by 2 bases and J by 10 bases, and 11 bases separated the two germline ends.

The chain couples TRBV7-2 to TRBJ2-3; no clear D gene. Germline values: CDR1 SGHTA, CDR2 FQGNSA. V lost 2 bases and J 4 bases, leaving 4 bases between the germline ends. The CDR3 covers 12 residues. This chain's CDR3 is CASSLRPDTQYF. DNA for the CDR3: TGTGCCAGCAGCTTAAGGCCAGATACGCAGTATTTT.